A selection of T cell receptor beta chains follows, all from one sample in a study of spatial heterogeneity in lung cancer. TCRdb re-called the 5' RACE reads through MiXCR, storing one row per CDR3 protein. The sample carries under 75,000 distinct CDR3 sequences, about 14% recorded once. This specimen was PBMCs, taken at surgery. The source is a male donor with early-stage non-small cell lung cancer. Both conserved end residues are part of each CDR3. Fields, in order: V gene, D gene, J gene, clone size, CDR3 protein, CDR3 DNA. The D gene is left open where the match is weak. The listing skips clone size in some rows; elsewhere it reads once, few, many or a size class.

>TRBV6-6|-|TRBJ2-7|few
CASSYFNEQYF
TGTGCCAGCAGTTACTTTAACGAGCAGTACTTC
>TRBV29-1|-|TRBJ2-1|-
CSVEGASFEQFF
TGCAGCGTTGAAGGGGCAAGTTTTGAGCAGTTCTTC
>TRBV27|TRBD2|TRBJ2-7|many
CASSSLGLGNVYEQYF
TGTGCCAGCAGTTCCCTAGGACTAGGGAATGTCTACGAGCAGTACTTC
>TRBV6-6|-|TRBJ1-2|few
CATQGRGYTF
TGTGCCACCCAAGGGAGGGGCTACACCTTC
>TRBV12-3/TRBV12-4|-|TRBJ2-7|few
CASSPLWGDYEQYF
TGTGCCAGCAGCCCGCTTTGGGGGGACTACGAGCAGTACTTC
>TRBV4-3|-|TRBJ2-1|few
CASSQEGSVNEQFF
TGCGCCAGCAGCCAAGAAGGCAGCGTTAATGAGCAGTTCTTC
>TRBV12-3/TRBV12-4|-|TRBJ1-2|-
CASSADTSLYGYTF
TGTGCCAGCAGTGCCGACACCTCCCTCTATGGCTACACCTTC
>TRBV6-6|-|TRBJ1-2|many
CASSSGEWGYTF
TGTGCCAGCAGTTCAGGGGAGTGGGGCTACACCTTC
>TRBV5-6|-|TRBJ2-5|-
CASSLDGSTPHAF
TGTGCCAGCAGCTTGGACGGTAGCACGCCACATGCCTTC
>TRBV18|-|TRBJ2-6|few
CASSRRSGANVLTF
TGTGCCAGCTCACGACGGTCTGGGGCCAACGTCCTGACTTTC
>TRBV5-4|-|TRBJ2-3|few
CASSSQGTDTQYF
TGTGCCAGCAGCTCCCAAGGCACAGATACGCAGTATTTT
>TRBV3-1|TRBD2|TRBJ2-1|many
CASSQVLGGMRYNEQFF
TGTGCCAGCAGCCAAGTTCTGGGGGGGATGAGGTACAATGAGCAGTTCTTC
>TRBV29-1|TRBD1|TRBJ2-3|few
CSVDRQGASDTQYF
TGCAGCGTTGATCGACAGGGGGCCTCTGATACGCAGTATTTT
>TRBV7-2|-|TRBJ2-3|-
CASSLKVTQYF
TGTGCCAGCAGCTTAAAAGTTACGCAGTATTTT
>TRBV2|TRBD1|TRBJ2-3|few
CASMDRGTDTQYF
TGTGCCAGCATGGACAGGGGCACAGATACGCAGTATTTT
>TRBV29-1|-|TRBJ1-3|few
CSVLDGLSGNTIYF
TGCAGCGTTTTAGACGGACTCTCTGGAAACACCATATATTTT
>TRBV12-5|-|TRBJ1-5|many
CASGRFNQPQHF
TGTGCTAGTGGACGTTTCAATCAGCCCCAGCATTTT
>TRBV29-1|TRBD1|TRBJ1-2|-
CSAVTGPYGYTF
TGCAGCGCGGTGACAGGGCCCTATGGCTACACCTTC
>TRBV19|-|TRBJ2-2|few
CASSLRGENTGELFF
TGTGCCAGTAGTCTTAGAGGGGAGAACACCGGGGAGCTGTTTTTT